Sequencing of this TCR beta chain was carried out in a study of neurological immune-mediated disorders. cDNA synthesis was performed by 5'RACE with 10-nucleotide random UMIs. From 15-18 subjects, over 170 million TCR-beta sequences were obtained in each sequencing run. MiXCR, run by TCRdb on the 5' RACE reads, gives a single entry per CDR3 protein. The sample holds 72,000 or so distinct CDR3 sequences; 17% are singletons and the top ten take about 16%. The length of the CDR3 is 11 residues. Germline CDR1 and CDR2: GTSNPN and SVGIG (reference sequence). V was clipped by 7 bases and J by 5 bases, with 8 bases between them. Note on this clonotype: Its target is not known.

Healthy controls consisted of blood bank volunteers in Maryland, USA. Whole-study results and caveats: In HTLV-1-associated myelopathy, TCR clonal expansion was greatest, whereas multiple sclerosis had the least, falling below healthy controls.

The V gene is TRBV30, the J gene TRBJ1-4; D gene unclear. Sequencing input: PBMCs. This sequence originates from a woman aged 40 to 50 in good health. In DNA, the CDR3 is TGTGCCTACGGACGGAATGAAAAACTGTTTTTT. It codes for CAYGRNEKLFF.